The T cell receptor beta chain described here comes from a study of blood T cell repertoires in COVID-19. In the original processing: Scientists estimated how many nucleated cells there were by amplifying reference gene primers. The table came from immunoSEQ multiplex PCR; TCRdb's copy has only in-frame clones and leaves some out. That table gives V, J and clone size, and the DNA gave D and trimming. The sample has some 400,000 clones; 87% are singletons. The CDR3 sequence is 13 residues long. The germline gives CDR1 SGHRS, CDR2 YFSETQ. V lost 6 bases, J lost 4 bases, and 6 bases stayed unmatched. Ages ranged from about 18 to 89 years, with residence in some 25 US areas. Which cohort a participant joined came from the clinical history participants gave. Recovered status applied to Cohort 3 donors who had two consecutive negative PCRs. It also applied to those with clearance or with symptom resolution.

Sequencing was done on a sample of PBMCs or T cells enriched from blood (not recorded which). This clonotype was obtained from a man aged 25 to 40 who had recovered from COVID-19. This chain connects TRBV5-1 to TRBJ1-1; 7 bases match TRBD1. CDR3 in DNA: TGCGCCAGCAACCCCCCAGGGGGCACTGAAGCTTTCTTT. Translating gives CASNPPGGTEAFF.